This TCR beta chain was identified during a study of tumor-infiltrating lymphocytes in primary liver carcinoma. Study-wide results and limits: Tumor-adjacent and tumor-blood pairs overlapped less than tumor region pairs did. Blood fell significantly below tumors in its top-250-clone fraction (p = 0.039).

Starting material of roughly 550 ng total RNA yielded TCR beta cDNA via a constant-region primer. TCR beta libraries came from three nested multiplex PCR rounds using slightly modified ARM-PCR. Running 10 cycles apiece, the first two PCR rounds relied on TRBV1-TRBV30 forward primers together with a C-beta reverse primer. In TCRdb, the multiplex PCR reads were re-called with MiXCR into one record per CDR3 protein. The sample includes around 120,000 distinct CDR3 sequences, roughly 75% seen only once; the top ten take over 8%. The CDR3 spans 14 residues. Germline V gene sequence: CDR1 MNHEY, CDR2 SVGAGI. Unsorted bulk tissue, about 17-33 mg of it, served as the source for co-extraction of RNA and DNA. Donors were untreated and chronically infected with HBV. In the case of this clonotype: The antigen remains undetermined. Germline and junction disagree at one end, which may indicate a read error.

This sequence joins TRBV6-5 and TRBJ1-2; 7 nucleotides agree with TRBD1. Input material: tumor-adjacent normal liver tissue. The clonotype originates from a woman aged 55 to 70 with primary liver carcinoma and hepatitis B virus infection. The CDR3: CVSRGGQAIYGYTF. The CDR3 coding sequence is TGTGTCAGCAGAGGTGGACAGGCCATCTACGGCTACACCTTC.